The clone carrying this T cell receptor (beta chain) was recorded only once. Its antigen remains unidentified. TCRdb's copy holds only in-frame clones and misses some; the assay was immunoSEQ multiplex PCR. The sample has around 75,000 clones, roughly nine tenths seen once; the top ten hold 2.5% to 3.5%. Healthy donors had no documented immune events, such as infections, while sampled. J lost 3 bases, V lost 5 bases, and 6 bases had no gene match. Germline values: CDR1 LNHDA, CDR2 SQIVND (reference sequence). The CDR3 covers 16 residues. The sample is drawn from a study of identifying expanded T cells in peripheral blood. General study results and limits: Over approximately two and four weeks, about 17 and 20 clones changed, versus around 1.1 between replicates. Clone count variance between roughly two-week samples rose with total template count.

The clonotype was recovered from a person between 18 and 70 years old in good health. The sequenced sample was blood. The rearrangement joins TRBV19 to TRBJ2-6, with 8 positions matching TRBD1. CDR3 sequence reads: CASSHRTGYGANVLTF. The CDR3 bases are TGTGCCAGTAGTCATCGGACAGGGTATGGGGCCAACGTCCTGACTTTC. Full variable domain (rest looked up from reference TRBV19 and TRBJ2-6): DGGITQSPKYLFRKEGQNVTLSCEQNLNHDAMYWYRQDPGQGLRLIYYSQIVNDFQKGDIAEGYSVSREKKESFPLTVTSAQKNPTAFYLCASSHRTGYGANVLTFGAGSRLTVL.